A selection of T cell receptor beta chains follows, all from one sample in a study of T-cell memory formation after mild COVID-19. In TCRdb, the 5' RACE reads were re-called with MiXCR into one record per CDR3 protein. The table lists 180,000 or so distinct CDR3 sequences, about 9.9% of them singletons. Material for sequencing was PBMCs or a T cell subset sorted from them (not recorded which). These receptors were obtained from a man younger than 30 who had mild COVID-19 (a few samples of this study predate the infection). Cell type and time point are not known. CDR3s include the opening cysteine and the closing phenylalanine or tryptophan. Fields, in order: clone size, V gene, J gene, D gene, CDR3 DNA, CDR3 protein. The D gene is left open where the match is weak. Size is stated for part of the rows, as once, few or many counts, or as a class when the clone is expanded.

.,TRBV3-1,TRBJ1-6,.,TGTGCCAGCAGCCAATTTGGCTCACCCCTCCACTTT,CASSQFGSPLHF
few,TRBV5-1,TRBJ1-1,TRBD1,TGCGCCAGCAGCTTGGGACAGGGGGCTGAAGCTTTCTTT,CASSLGQGAEAFF
.,TRBV4-1,TRBJ2-1,.,TGCGCCAGCAGCCAAGATCGGACAGTCCCACCCTTCAATGAGCAGTTCTTC,CASSQDRTVPPFNEQFF
many,TRBV7-2,TRBJ2-1,.,TGTGCCAGCAGCCCGCGACAGGATTACAATGAGCAGTTCTTC,CASSPRQDYNEQFF
few,TRBV11-2,TRBJ2-5,TRBD1,TGTGCCAGCAGCTTAATCCGGACAGGTGCAGCAGGGATCCAAGAGACCCAGTACTTC,CASSLIRTGAAGIQETQYF
few,TRBV6-5,TRBJ1-2,.,TGTGCCAGCAGTTACGGCAGGGTCACCGAAATCGGCTACACCTTC,CASSYGRVTEIGYTF
many,TRBV29-1,TRBJ2-1,.,TGCAGCGTTGAAGAAGGGGGGGGCAGCTCCTACAATGAGCAGTTCTTC,CSVEEGGGSSYNEQFF
few,TRBV6-5,TRBJ2-3,.,TGTGCCAGCAGTTACGGGTACTCACGTGATACGCAGTATTTT,CASSYGYSRDTQYF
.,TRBV5-5,TRBJ1-2,.,TGTGCCAGCAGCTTGGCCGGGACACAAAGAGGCTACACCTTC,CASSLAGTQRGYTF
few,TRBV20-1,TRBJ1-5,.,TGCAGTGCTAGCGGGGATCAGCCCCAGCATTTT,CSASGDQPQHF
few,TRBV27,TRBJ1-4,TRBD1,TGTGCCAGCAGTATTAATCCGGGACAGAGGGAAAAACTGTTTTTT,CASSINPGQREKLFF
.,TRBV20-1,TRBJ2-5,.,TGCAGTGCTGCCGACCGTGGGGGGGAGACCCAGTACTTC,CSAADRGGETQYF
.,TRBV5-1,TRBJ2-5,.,TGCGCCAGCAGCTTGCGGGGTAATAGGGAGACCCAGTACTTC,CASSLRGNRETQYF
many,TRBV7-2,TRBJ2-1,TRBD2,TGTGCCAGCAGCGCCGACCGACTAGCGGGGGGAAGGGAGCAGTTCTTC,CASSADRLAGGREQFF